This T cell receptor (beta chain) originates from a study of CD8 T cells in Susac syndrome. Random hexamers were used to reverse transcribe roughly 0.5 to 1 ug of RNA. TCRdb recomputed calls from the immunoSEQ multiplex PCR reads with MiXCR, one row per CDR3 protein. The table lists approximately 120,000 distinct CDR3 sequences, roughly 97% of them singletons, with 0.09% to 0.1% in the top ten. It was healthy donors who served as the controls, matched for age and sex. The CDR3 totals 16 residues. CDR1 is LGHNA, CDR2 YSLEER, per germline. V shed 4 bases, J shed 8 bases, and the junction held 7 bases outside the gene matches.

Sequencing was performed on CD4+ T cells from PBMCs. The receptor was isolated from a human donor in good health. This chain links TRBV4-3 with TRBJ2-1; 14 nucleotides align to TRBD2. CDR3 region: CASSLRLAGGPYEQFF. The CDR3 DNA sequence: TGCGCCAGCAGCCTACGACTAGCGGGAGGGCCCTATGAGCAGTTCTTC.